These 7 T cell receptor beta chains were all obtained from the same sample, sequenced in a study of T cell repertoires in cytomegalovirus infection. Their specific antigens are unknown. TCRdb re-called the reads through MiXCR, storing one row per CDR3 protein. The data hold around 750,000 distinct CDR3 sequences, with 30% to 35% observed a single time. Sequenced here: cultured CD8+ T cells from PBMCs, sampled from culture after CMV antigen stimulation. The receptors were gathered from a human donor in good health (CMV status not recorded). Some clones in this sample may be carry-over from other donors' samples.

This clonotype was counted a few times. The chain employs TRBV6-1 and TRBJ2-7; D is possibly TRBD1 (7 bases). The CDR3 runs to 16 residues. Germline-derived CDR1 and CDR2 are MNHNS and SASEGT. V lost 0 bases and J 4 bases, leaving 16 bases between the germline ends. The CDR3 DNA reads as TGTGCCAGCAGTGAAGCGGTTCGATCAGGGGGGTACGAGCAGTACTTC. Translation: CASSEAVRSGGYEQYF.

This clonotype has a handful of counts. J is TRBJ1-2 and V is TRBV5-5, with D tentatively TRBD1 (6 bases). CDR1 is SGHKS, CDR2 YYEKEE, per germline (reference sequence). With 4 bases removed from V and 0 bases from J, the gap between germline ends came to 13 bases. The CDR3 runs to 15 residues. CDR3 sequence reads: CASSPGQLANYGYTF. CDR3 in DNA: TGTGCCAGCAGCCCCGGACAGCTTGCTAACTATGGCTACACCTTC.

The sample holds a few counts of this clonotype. The V gene is TRBV7-4, the J gene TRBJ1-6; no definite D call. Germline values: CDR1 SGHVT, CDR2 SQSDAQ. The CDR3 has 15 amino acids. Trimming shortened V by 6 bases and J by 8 bases, and 17 bases separated the two germline ends. The CDR3 is CASSYTPTSDSPLHF. CDR3 nucleotide sequence: TGTGCCAGCAGTTATACGCCGACAAGTGATTCACCCCTCCACTTT. Combining the CDR3 with reference TRBV7-4 and TRBJ1-6 gives the whole variable domain GAGVSQSPRYKVAKRGRDVALRCDSISGHVTLYWYRQTLGQGSEVLTYSQSDAQRDKSGRPSGRFSAERPERSVSTLKIQRTEQGDSAVYLCASSYTPTSDSPLHFGNGTRLTVT.

A few counts support this clonotype. The V and J genes are TRBV12-5 and TRBJ1-4; D gene uncertain. This CDR3 is built from 14 residues. Between the trimmed V and J ends, which lost 2 bases and 0 bases, there was a span of 4 bases. Germline V lookup: CDR1 LGHNT, CDR2 FRNRAP. In DNA, the CDR3 is TGTGCTAGTGGTTTGACAGCAACTAATGAAAAACTGTTTTTT. Protein sequence: CASGLTATNEKLFF.

The chain couples TRBV12-3 or TRBV12-4 to TRBJ1-4; 7 bases are shared with TRBD1. Trimming took 3 bases from V and 0 from J; bases not matched to a gene: 13. This CDR3 comprises 19 residues. The CDR3 region is CASSFWVTGKYATNEKLFF. The DNA of the CDR3 is TGTGCCAGCAGTTTTTGGGTGACAGGGAAATATGCAACTAATGAAAAACTGTTTTTT.

Comments on this clonotype: One end of the junction is discordant with germline, which a read error may explain. The gene calls are TRBV7-7 and TRBJ1-4; 10 bases match TRBD1. Germline assignment: CDR1 SSHAT and CDR2 FNYEAQ (reference sequence). This CDR3 contains 15 residues. The CDR3 nucleotides are TGTGCTAGCAGCCCGGGGACAGGGGCAGGTGAAAAACTGTTTTTT. This translates into CASSPGTGAGEKLFF.

This chain links TRBV27 with TRBJ1-1, with D possibly being TRBD1 (6 bases). The germline V gene encodes CDR1 MNHEY and CDR2 SMNVEV (reference sequence). Trimming shortened V by 7 bases and J by 5 bases, and 20 bases separated the two germline ends. This CDR3 has 15 amino acids. The CDR3 region has the DNA TGTGCCAGCACTTCCCTACAGGGAGGGGAAACTGAAGCTTTCTTT. This sequence encodes CASTSLQGGETEAFF.